This is a list of T cell receptor beta chains from one sample in a study of blood T cell repertoires in COVID-19. The assay was immunoSEQ multiplex PCR, and TCRdb's table has in-frame clones only and misses some. Of over 250,000 clones in the sample, around nine tenths were seen once. The sample was PBMCs or T cells enriched from blood (not recorded which). Source of these receptors: a woman in her twenties or thirties who had recovered from COVID-19. CDR3s include the opening cysteine and the closing phenylalanine or tryptophan. A D gene is named only where the DNA matches it firmly. Size values are once, few and many counts, or a class for expanded clones, and some rows have none.

v_gene	abundance	d_gene	j_gene	CDR3aa	CDR3nt
TRBV4-2	.	.	TRBJ1-6	CASSQDPPGTPLHF	TGTGCCAGCAGCCAAGATCCCCCGGGGACACCCCTCCACTTT
TRBV11-2	.	.	TRBJ2-7	CASSLDRRGTYEQYF	TGTGCCAGCAGCTTAGATAGGCGGGGAACCTACGAGCAGTACTTC
TRBV24-1	.	.	TRBJ2-3	CATSDLGGDTQYF	TGTGCCACCAGTGATTTAGGAGGAGATACGCAGTATTTT
TRBV4-2	.	TRBD2	TRBJ2-2	CASSQLGLAGGAGTGELFF	TGTGCCAGCAGCCAACTTGGACTAGCGGGAGGTGCGGGCACCGGGGAGCTGTTTTTT
TRBV6-6	.	.	TRBJ1-2	CASRRYGGGLANYGYTF	TGTGCCAGCAGACGATATGGCGGGGGGTTAGCTAACTATGGCTACACCTTC
TRBV28	.	.	TRBJ2-1	CASTGGEQFF	TGTGCCAGCACCGGAGGTGAGCAGTTCTTC
TRBV6-2/TRBV6-3	.	.	TRBJ2-2	CASSYSEGPGTGELFF	TGTGCCAGCAGTTACTCGGAGGGGCCGGGAACCGGGGAGCTGTTTTTT
TRBV13	.	.	TRBJ2-3	CASSLGTTSQGSDTQYF	TGTGCCAGCAGCTTAGGCACTACCAGCCAGGGTTCAGATACGCAGTATTTT
TRBV5-1	.	TRBD2	TRBJ2-1	CASGIGGREAEQFF	TGCGCCAGCGGGATTGGTGGGAGGGAAGCTGAGCAGTTCTTC
TRBV30	.	TRBD1	TRBJ1-4	CAWTHSGGWEKLFF	TGTGCCTGGACCCACTCAGGGGGTTGGGAAAAACTGTTTTTT
TRBV18	.	.	TRBJ1-4	CASSPLAGHQGNEKLFF	TGTGCCAGCTCACCTCTCGCCGGACATCAGGGGAATGAAAAACTGTTTTTT
TRBV28	.	TRBD2	TRBJ2-7	CASRVSGSSYEQYF	TGTGCCAGCAGGGTTAGCGGGAGCTCCTACGAGCAGTACTTC
TRBV3-1/TRBV3-2	.	.	TRBJ2-1	CASSPPRDFNEQFF	TGTGCCAGCAGCCCACCCCGGGACTTTAATGAGCAGTTCTTC
TRBV27	.	TRBD1	TRBJ1-2	CASSLTGAYYGYTF	TGTGCCAGCAGTTTAACAGGGGCATACTATGGCTACACCTTC
TRBV5-1	.	TRBD1	TRBJ1-2	CASNPGQGDGYTF	TGCGCCAGCAATCCGGGACAGGGGGATGGCTACACCTTC
TRBV7-2	once	TRBD2	TRBJ2-7	CASSRGLAGSYEQYF	TGTGCCAGCAGCCGGGGACTAGCGGGCTCATACGAGCAGTACTTC
TRBV28	.	.	TRBJ1-4	CASSSPGGGNEKLFF	TGTGCCAGCAGTTCCCCGGGGGGAGGTAATGAAAAACTGTTTTTT
TRBV30	.	TRBD1	TRBJ1-6	CAWRRLGGQGNSPLHF	TGTGCCTGGAGACGCCTGGGGGGACAGGGCAATTCACCCCTCCACTTT
TRBV27	.	TRBD1	TRBJ2-7	CASGGYGQGGYEQYF	TGTGCCAGCGGTGGGTATGGACAGGGAGGCTACGAGCAGTACTTC
TRBV28	.	.	TRBJ1-1	CASSFPIGQLNTEAFF	TGTGCCAGCAGTTTCCCCATCGGACAGTTGAACACTGAAGCTTTCTTT
TRBV11-2	.	TRBD1	TRBJ2-7	CASSFPGQGKEQYF	TGTGCCAGCAGCTTCCCGGGACAGGGGAAGGAGCAGTACTTC
TRBV30	once	TRBD1	TRBJ1-3	CAWSRTGTGNTIYF	TGTGCCTGGAGTCGGACAGGTACCGGAAACACCATATATTTT
TRBV4-3	.	TRBD2	TRBJ2-7	CASSQEAGVIYEQYF	TGCGCCAGCAGCCAAGAGGCGGGAGTGATCTACGAGCAGTACTTC
TRBV19	.	TRBD2	TRBJ2-3	CASSRGLINTDTQYF	TGTGCCAGTAGTAGGGGACTAATCAACACAGATACGCAGTATTTT
TRBV4-3	once	TRBD1	TRBJ2-7	CASSQERVGGQGIGAYEQYF	TGCGCCAGCAGCCAAGAGCGTGTGGGCGGACAGGGTATTGGGGCCTACGAGCAGTACTTC
TRBV7-3	.	.	TRBJ2-7	CASSARQAGEQYF	TGTGCCAGCAGCGCCCGACAGGCAGGCGAGCAGTACTTC
TRBV3-1/TRBV3-2	.	TRBD2	TRBJ2-3	CASSLSGKNTQYF	TGTGCCAGCAGCCTTAGCGGGAAGAATACGCAGTATTTT
TRBV18	.	TRBD1	TRBJ1-2	CASSPDRAYGYTF	TGTGCCAGCTCACCAGACAGGGCCTATGGCTACACCTTC
TRBV18	.	.	TRBJ2-1	CASSPSQGYEQFF	TGTGCCAGCTCACCTTCACAGGGATATGAGCAGTTCTTC
TRBV7-3	once	TRBD1	TRBJ1-1	CASSSRTGGETEAFF	TGTGCCAGCAGCAGCCGGACAGGGGGCGAAACTGAAGCTTTCTTT
TRBV30	.	.	TRBJ1-1	CAWSVQSNTEAFF	TGTGCCTGGAGTGTACAGAGTAACACTGAAGCTTTCTTT
TRBV11-2	once	TRBD2	TRBJ2-7	CASSVPGLAGVEQYF	TGTGCCAGCAGCGTACCGGGACTAGCGGGAGTTGAGCAGTACTTC
TRBV6-2/TRBV6-3	.	.	TRBJ2-7	CASSFAGVEQYF	TGTGCCAGCAGTTTTGCAGGGGTCGAGCAGTACTTC
TRBV18	.	TRBD2	TRBJ2-1	CASSPPRRLAGYNEQFF	TGTGCCAGCTCACCACCCCGCCGACTAGCGGGCTACAATGAGCAGTTCTTC
TRBV5-1	few	TRBD1	TRBJ1-5	CASSLGTGIQPQHF	TGCGCCAGCAGCTTGGGGACAGGGATTCAGCCCCAGCATTTT
TRBV28	.	TRBD1	TRBJ2-3	CASRTNGQGSDTQYF	TGTGCCAGCAGAACGAACGGACAGGGATCAGATACGCAGTATTTT
TRBV6-2/TRBV6-3	once	.	TRBJ1-2	CASSYSGGNYGYTF	TGTGCCAGCAGTTACTCGGGGGGAAACTATGGCTACACCTTC
TRBV7-2	.	.	TRBJ2-7	CASSLAQGKGEQYF	TGTGCCAGCAGCTTAGCGCAGGGGAAGGGCGAGCAGTACTTC
TRBV7-2	.	.	TRBJ2-7	CASSLALNSEQYF	TGTGCCAGCAGCTTAGCGCTTAACTCCGAGCAGTACTTC
TRBV6-5	.	.	TRBJ2-7	CASSYRGSSYEQYF	TGTGCCAGCAGTTACAGGGGGAGCTCCTACGAGCAGTACTTC
TRBV10-1	once	.	TRBJ2-7	CASTNSESYEQYF	TGCGCCAGCACCAACAGTGAATCCTACGAGCAGTACTTC
TRBV28	.	TRBD2	TRBJ2-1	CASSTPGLAGGGTLRQFF	TGTGCCAGCAGTACTCCGGGACTAGCGGGAGGAGGGACCTTACGACAGTTCTTC
TRBV19	.	TRBD1	TRBJ1-5	CASRGQGDQPQHF	TGTGCCAGTAGGGGACAGGGTGATCAGCCCCAGCATTTT
TRBV7-2	.	.	TRBJ2-6	CASSLGLLISGANVLTF	TGTGCCAGCAGTCTGGGCCTATTAATCTCTGGGGCCAACGTCCTGACTTTC
TRBV12-5	.	TRBD2	TRBJ2-3	CASGSWTSGKPGDTQYF	TGTGCTAGTGGTTCCTGGACTAGCGGGAAACCGGGAGATACGCAGTATTTT
TRBV2	.	.	TRBJ1-5	CATREGTSNQPQHF	TGTGCCACCCGGGAGGGGACGAGCAATCAGCCCCAGCATTTT